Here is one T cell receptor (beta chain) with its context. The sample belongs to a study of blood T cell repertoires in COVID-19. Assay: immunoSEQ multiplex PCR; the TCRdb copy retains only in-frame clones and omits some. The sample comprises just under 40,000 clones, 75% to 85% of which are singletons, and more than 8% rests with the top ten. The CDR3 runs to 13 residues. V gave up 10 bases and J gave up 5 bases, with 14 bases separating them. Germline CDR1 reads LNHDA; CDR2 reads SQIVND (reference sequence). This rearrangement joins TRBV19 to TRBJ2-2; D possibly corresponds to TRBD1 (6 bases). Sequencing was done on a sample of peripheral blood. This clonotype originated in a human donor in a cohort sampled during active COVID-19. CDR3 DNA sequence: TGTGCCATCTCAAGCAGGGGAACCGGGGAGCTGTTTTTT. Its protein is CAISSRGTGELFF.